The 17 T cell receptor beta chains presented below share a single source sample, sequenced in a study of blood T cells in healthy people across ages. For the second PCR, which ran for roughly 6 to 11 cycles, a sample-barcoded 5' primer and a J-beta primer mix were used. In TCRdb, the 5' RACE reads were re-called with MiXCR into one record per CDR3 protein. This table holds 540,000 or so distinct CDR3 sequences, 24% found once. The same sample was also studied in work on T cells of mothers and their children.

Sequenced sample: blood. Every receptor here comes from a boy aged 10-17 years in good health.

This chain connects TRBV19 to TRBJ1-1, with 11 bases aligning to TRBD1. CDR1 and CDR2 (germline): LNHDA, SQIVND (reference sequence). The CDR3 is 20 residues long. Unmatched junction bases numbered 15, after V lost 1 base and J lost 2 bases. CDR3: CASSIVIWRTGGFKNTEAFF. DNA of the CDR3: TGTGCCAGTAGTATAGTAATTTGGAGGACAGGGGGCTTTAAAAACACTGAAGCTTTCTTT.

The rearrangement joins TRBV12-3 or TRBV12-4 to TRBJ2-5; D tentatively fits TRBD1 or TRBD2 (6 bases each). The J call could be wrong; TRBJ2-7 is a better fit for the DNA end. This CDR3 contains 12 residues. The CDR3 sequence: CASSRGLHEQYF. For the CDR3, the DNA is TGTGCCAGCAGTCGGGGGCTACACGAGCAGTACTTC.

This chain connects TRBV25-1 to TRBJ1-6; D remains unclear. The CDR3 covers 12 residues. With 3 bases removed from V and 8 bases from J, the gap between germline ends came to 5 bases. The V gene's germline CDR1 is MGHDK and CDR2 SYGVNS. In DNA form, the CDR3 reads TGTGCCAGCAGTGACGGGTATTCACCCCTCCACTTT. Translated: CASSDGYSPLHF.

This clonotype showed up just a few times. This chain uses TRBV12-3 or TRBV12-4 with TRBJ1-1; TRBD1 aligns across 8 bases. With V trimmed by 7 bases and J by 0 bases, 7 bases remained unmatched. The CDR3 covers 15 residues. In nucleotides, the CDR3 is TGTGCCAGCACTACACAGACAGGGGTGAACACTGAAGCTTTCTTT. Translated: CASTTQTGVNTEAFF.

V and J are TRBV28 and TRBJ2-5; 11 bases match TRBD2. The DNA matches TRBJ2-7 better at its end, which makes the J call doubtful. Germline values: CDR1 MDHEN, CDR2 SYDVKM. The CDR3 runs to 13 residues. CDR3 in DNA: TGTGCCACCCACCTAGCGGGGGGAAACGAGCAGTACTTC. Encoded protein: CATHLAGGNEQYF.

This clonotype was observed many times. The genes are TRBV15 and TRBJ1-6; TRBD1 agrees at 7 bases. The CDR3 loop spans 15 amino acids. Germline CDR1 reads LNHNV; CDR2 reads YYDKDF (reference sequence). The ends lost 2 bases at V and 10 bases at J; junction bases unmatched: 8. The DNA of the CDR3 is TGTGCCACCAGCAGAACGACAGGGAGGGGATCACCCCTCCACTTT. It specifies CATSRTTGRGSPLHF. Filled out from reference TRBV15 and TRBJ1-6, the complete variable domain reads DAMVIQNPRYQVTQFGKPVTLSCSQTLNHNVMYWYQQKSSQAPKLLFHYYDKDFNNEADTPDNFQSRRPNTSFCFLDIRSPGLGDTAMYLCATSRTTGRGSPLHFGNGTRLTVT.

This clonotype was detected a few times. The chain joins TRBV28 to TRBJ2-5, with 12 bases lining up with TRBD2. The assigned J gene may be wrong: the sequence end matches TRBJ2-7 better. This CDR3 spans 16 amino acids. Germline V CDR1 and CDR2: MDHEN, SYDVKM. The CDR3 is CASRDRRTSGNGEQYF. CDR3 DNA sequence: TGTGCCAGCAGGGACCGAAGGACTAGCGGGAACGGCGAGCAGTACTTC.

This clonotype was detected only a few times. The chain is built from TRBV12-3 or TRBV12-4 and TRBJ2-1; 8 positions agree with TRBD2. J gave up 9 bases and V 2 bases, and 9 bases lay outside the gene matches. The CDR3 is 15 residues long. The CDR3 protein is CASSLNRLAGGEQFF. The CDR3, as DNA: TGTGCCAGCAGTTTAAACCGCCTAGCGGGCGGTGAGCAGTTCTTC.

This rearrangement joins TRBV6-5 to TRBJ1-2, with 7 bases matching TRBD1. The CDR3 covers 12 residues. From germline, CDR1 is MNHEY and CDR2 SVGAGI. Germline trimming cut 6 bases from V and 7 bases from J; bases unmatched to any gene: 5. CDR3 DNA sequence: TGTGCCAGCAGCTTCAGGGGGGCTGGCTACACCTTC. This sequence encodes CASSFRGAGYTF.

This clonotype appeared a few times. DNA for the CDR3: TGCGCCAGCAGCTTGGGGGCAACGACCTACAATGAGCAGTTCTTC. Translating gives CASSLGATTYNEQFF. The chain has TRBV5-1 and TRBJ2-1; D uncertain. The germline V gene has CDR1 SGHRS and CDR2 YFSETQ. V lost 0 bases, J lost 2 bases, and 9 bases lay in between. The CDR3 extends over 15 amino acids.

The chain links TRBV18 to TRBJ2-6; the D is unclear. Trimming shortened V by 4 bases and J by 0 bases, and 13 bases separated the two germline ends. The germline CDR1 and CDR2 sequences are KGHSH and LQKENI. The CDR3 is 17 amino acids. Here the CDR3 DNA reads TGTGCCAGCTCACAATTTCAATGCTGCTCTGGGGCCAACGTCCTGACTTTC. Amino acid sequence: CASSQFQCCSGANVLTF. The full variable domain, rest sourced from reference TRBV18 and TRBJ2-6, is NAGVMQNPRHLVRRRGQEARLRCSPMKGHSHVYWYRQLPEEGLKFMVYLQKENIIDESGMPKERFSAEFPKEGPSILRIQQVVRGDSAAYFCASSQFQCCSGANVLTFGAGSRLTVL.

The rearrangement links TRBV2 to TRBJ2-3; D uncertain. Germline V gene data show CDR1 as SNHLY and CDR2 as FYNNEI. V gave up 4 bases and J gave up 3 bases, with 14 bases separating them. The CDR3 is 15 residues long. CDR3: CASSADRGTTDTQYF. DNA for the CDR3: TGTGCCAGCAGTGCCGACCGAGGTACGACAGATACGCAGTATTTT.

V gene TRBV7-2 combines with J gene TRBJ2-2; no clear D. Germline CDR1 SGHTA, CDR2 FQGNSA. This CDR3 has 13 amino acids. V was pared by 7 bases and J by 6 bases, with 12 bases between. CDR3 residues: CASNALVAGELFF. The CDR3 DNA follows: TGTGCCAGCAACGCCCTTGTTGCCGGGGAGCTGTTTTTT. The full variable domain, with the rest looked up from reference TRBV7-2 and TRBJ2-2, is GAGVSQSPSNKVTEKGKDVELRCDPISGHTALYWYRQSLGQGLEFLIYFQGNSAPDKSGLPSDRFSAERTGGSVSTLTIQRTQQEDSAVYLCASNALVAGELFFGEGSRLTVL.

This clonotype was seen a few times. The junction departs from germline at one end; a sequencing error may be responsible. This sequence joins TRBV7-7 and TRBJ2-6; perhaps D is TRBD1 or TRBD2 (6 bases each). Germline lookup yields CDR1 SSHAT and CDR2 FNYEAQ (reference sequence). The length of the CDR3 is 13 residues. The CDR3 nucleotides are TGTGCTAGCAGTCCAATGGGGGGCGACGTCCTGACTTTC. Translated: CASSPMGGDVLTF.

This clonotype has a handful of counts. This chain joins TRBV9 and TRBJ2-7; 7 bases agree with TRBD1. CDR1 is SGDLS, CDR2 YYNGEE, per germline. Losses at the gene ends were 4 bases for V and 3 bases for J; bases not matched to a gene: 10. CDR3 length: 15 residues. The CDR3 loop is CASSPHPDRDYEQYF. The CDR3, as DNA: TGTGCCAGCAGCCCACACCCCGACAGGGACTACGAGCAGTACTTC. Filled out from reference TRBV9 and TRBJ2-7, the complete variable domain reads DSGVTQTPKHLITATGQRVTLRCSPRSGDLSVYWYQQSLDQGLQFLIQYYNGEERAKGNILERFSAQQFPDLHSELNLSSLELGDSALYFCASSPHPDRDYEQYFGPGTRLTVT.

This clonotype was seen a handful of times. This CDR3 is CASSLAAVARNKYEQYF. As DNA, the CDR3 is TGTGCCAGCAGCTTGGCCGCTGTGGCCAGGAATAAATACGAGCAGTACTTC. The chain links TRBV5-6 to TRBJ2-7; D gene ambiguous. Germline assignment: CDR1 SGHDT and CDR2 YYEEEE. The ends were cut back, 0 bases at V and 4 bases at J, with 20 bases in the middle. The CDR3 consists of 17 residues.

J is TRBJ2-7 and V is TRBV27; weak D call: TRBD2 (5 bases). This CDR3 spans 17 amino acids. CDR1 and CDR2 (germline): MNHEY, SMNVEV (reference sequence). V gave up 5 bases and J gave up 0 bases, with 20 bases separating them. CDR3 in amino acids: CASSRTSGSLTSYEQYF. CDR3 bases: TGTGCCAGCAGTCGTACTAGTGGGAGTCTTACCTCCTACGAGCAGTACTTC.